This entry lists 30 T cell receptor beta chains sequenced from one sample in a study of T-cell memory formation after mild COVID-19. A single record per CDR3 protein comes from TCRdb applying MiXCR to the 5' RACE reads. The sample includes about 360,000 distinct CDR3 sequences, 13% to 15% seen only once; the top ten take around a fifth. The sequencing input was PBMCs or a T cell subset sorted from them (not recorded which). The receptors were sampled from a man aged 18 to 30 who had mild COVID-19 (a few samples of this study predate the infection). Cell type and time point are not known.

The chain joins TRBV7-2 to TRBJ1-2, with no clear D. The CDR3 consists of 12 residues. Per germline, CDR1 SGHTA and CDR2 FQGNSA. The V end was cut by 5 bases, the J end by 4 bases, with 8 bases between. In nucleotides, the CDR3 is TGTGCCAGCAGCGCCCGACCCTATGGCTACACCTTC. Translated: CASSARPYGYTF.

This clonotype was picked up a small number of times. The CDR3 DNA is TGTGCCAGCAGCTTGGGGGGTTCGGACCAAGAGACCCAGTACTTC. It encodes CASSLGGSDQETQYF. The chain carries TRBV7-7 and TRBJ2-5, with a possible D match to TRBD2 (6 bases). Germline V CDR1 and CDR2: SSHAT, FNYEAQ (reference sequence). This CDR3 comprises 15 residues. V shed 3 bases and J shed 0 bases, with 11 bases lying between them.

The CDR3 region has the DNA TGCAGCGTTGATACGAGGGGCTACGAGCAGTACTTC. Protein product: CSVDTRGYEQYF. The chain has TRBV29-1 and TRBJ2-7; D may match TRBD1 or TRBD2 (5 bases each). CDR1 SQVTM and CDR2 ANQGSEA come from the germline V gene. The V gene lost 3 bases and the J gene lost 3 bases, with 9 bases spanning the gap. The length of the CDR3 is 12 residues.

The J gene is TRBJ1-6, the V gene TRBV3-1; no firm D call. V dropped 1 base and J dropped 10 bases, with 8 bases sitting between them. Germline loops: CDR1 LGHDT, CDR2 YNNKEL (reference sequence). The CDR3 runs to 13 residues. DNA for the CDR3: TGTGCCAGCAGCCAAGGGGAAGGGTCACCCCTCCACTTT. Amino acid sequence: CASSQGEGSPLHF.

In its sample, this clonotype was seen a few times. This rearrangement joins TRBV18 to TRBJ1-1; D remains unclear. Germline V gene sequence: CDR1 KGHSH, CDR2 LQKENI. The CDR3 has 14 residues. V lost 5 bases and J 2 bases, leaving 12 bases between the germline ends. The CDR3 DNA reads TGTGCCAGCTCATTGTCCGGAACAAACACTGAAGCTTTCTTT. This translates into CASSLSGTNTEAFF.

The V gene is TRBV7-3, the J gene TRBJ1-1; D gene uncertain. Trimming stripped 6 bases from V and 8 bases from J, with 13 bases between. The germline CDR1 and CDR2 sequences are SGHTA and FQGTGA. CDR3 size: 12 residues. The CDR3 coding sequence is TGTGCCAGCAGACCGCCGGGAGGAGAAGCTTTCTTT. Amino acids: CASRPPGGEAFF. Filled out from reference TRBV7-3 and TRBJ1-1, the complete variable domain reads GAGVSQTPSNKVTEKGKYVELRCDPISGHTALYWYRQSLGQGPEFLIYFQGTGAADDSGLPNDRFFAVRPEGSVSTLKIQRTERGDSAVYLCASRPPGGEAFFGQGTRLTVV.

As for this clonotype: One end of the junction fails to match germline, which may point to a read error. The chain recombines TRBV28 with TRBJ1-2, with TRBD1 matching 10 bases. This CDR3 contains 13 residues. Germline V gene sequence: CDR1 MDHEN, CDR2 SYDVKM. CDR3 bases: TGTGCCAGCAGTTTCCGTGGGGGACAGGGGATAGCCTTC. It codes for CASSFRGGQGIAF.

The rearrangement joins TRBV24-1 to TRBJ2-2; TRBD1 agrees at 10 bases. With 9 bases clipped from V and 6 bases from J, the junction kept 6 bases outside the gene matches. The CDR3 sequence is 14 residues long. Germline V gene data show CDR1 as KGHDR and CDR2 as SFDVKD. In DNA form, the CDR3 reads TGTGCCACCTCCCGGACAGGGGGTGCCGGGGAGCTGTTTTTT. It translates to CATSRTGGAGELFF.

Remarks on this clonotype: An end of the junction differs from the germline gene, which may be a read error. This chain connects TRBV15 to TRBJ2-3; no definite D call. This CDR3 is 12 amino acids long. CDR1 is LNHNV and CDR2 is YYDKDF in the germline V gene (reference sequence). The CDR3 nucleotides are TGTTCCACCAGCGAATTAACAGATACGCAGTATTTT. Its translation is CSTSELTDTQYF.

This clonotype was picked up a small number of times. The genes are TRBV7-2 and TRBJ2-3; D unresolved. The CDR3 contains 17 residues. Germline values: CDR1 SGHTA, CDR2 FQGNSA. V was trimmed by 1 base and J by 1 base, leaving 15 bases between them. The DNA of the CDR3 is TGTGCCAGCAGCTTAGGGGCATGGGATTCCGGCACAGATACGCAGTATTTT. Its protein product is CASSLGAWDSGTDTQYF.

This clonotype has only a few counts. This rearrangement joins TRBV5-1 to TRBJ1-2; 7 nucleotides align to TRBD1. V gave up 3 bases and J gave up 2 bases; unmatched junction bases: 4. Per germline, CDR1 SGHRS and CDR2 YFSETQ. This CDR3 is built from 14 residues. The CDR3 nucleotides read TGCGCCAGCAGCTATACGGGACAGAACTATGGCTACACCTTC. Translating gives CASSYTGQNYGYTF.

This clonotype was seen ten or more times. The chain recombines TRBV5-1 with TRBJ2-3; D is unclear. V dropped 0 bases and J dropped 2 bases, with 19 bases sitting between them. Germline CDR1 reads SGHRS; CDR2 reads YFSETQ. CDR3 size: 18 residues. The chain's CDR3 is CASSLVAAGPPATDTQYF. CDR3 nucleotide sequence: TGCGCCAGCAGCTTGGTTGCGGCAGGCCCACCCGCCACAGATACGCAGTATTTT. The whole variable domain, remainder taken from reference TRBV5-1 and TRBJ2-3, is KAGVTQTPRYLIKTRGQQVTLSCSPISGHRSVSWYQQTPGQGLQFLFEYFSETQRNKGNFPGRFSGRQFSNSRSEMNVSTLELGDSALYLCASSLVAAGPPATDTQYFGPGTRLTVL.

This chain connects TRBV23-1 to TRBJ2-3, with TRBD1 identical over 7 bases. TRBV23-1 counts as an open reading frame of uncertain function. With V trimmed by 9 bases and J by 1 base, 7 bases remained unmatched. The CDR3 spans 14 residues. CDR3 bases: TGCGCCAGGCAACGGACAGGAGGCACAGATACGCAGTATTTT. Protein: CARQRTGGTDTQYF.

The chain uses TRBV4-2 and TRBJ2-5; the match to TRBD2 covers 10 bases. Germline V gives CDR1 LGHNA, CDR2 YNFKEQ. V shed 0 bases, J shed 5 bases, and the junction held 9 bases outside the gene matches. The length of the CDR3 is 17 residues. This chain's CDR3 is CASSQDLLAGAGETQYF. CDR3 DNA: TGTGCCAGCAGCCAAGATCTTCTAGCGGGGGCCGGGGAGACCCAGTACTTC.

This clonotype showed up just a few times. The V and J genes are TRBV23-1 and TRBJ2-7; 7 bases are a match to TRBD1. TRBV23-1 has ORF status, its function being uncertain. The junction had 12 bases not matched to a gene; V was cut back by 6 bases and J by 1 base. The CDR3 has 16 residues. The CDR3 is CASRPSKGQVSYEQYV. The CDR3 DNA sequence: TGCGCCAGCAGGCCTTCGAAAGGACAGGTGTCCTACGAGCAGTACGTC.

The V gene is TRBV4-1, the J gene TRBJ1-2; the match to TRBD1 covers 8 bases. V dropped 2 bases and J dropped 6; count of bases not matched to a gene: 8. The CDR3 runs to 15 residues. Germline CDR1 and CDR2: MGHRA and YSYEKL. CDR3 in amino acids: CASSQPGTGGNGYTF. For the CDR3, the DNA is TGCGCCAGCAGCCAACCGGGGACAGGTGGAAATGGCTACACCTTC.

At least ten counts were recorded for this clonotype. The chain links TRBV6-5 to TRBJ1-2; TRBD1 is a possible D gene (5 bases). Germline assignment: CDR1 MNHEY and CDR2 SVGAGI. The CDR3 extends over 15 amino acids. Between the trimmed V and J ends, which lost 2 bases and 0 bases, there was a span of 10 bases. The CDR3 here is CASSYRGRANYGYTF. The DNA of the CDR3 is TGTGCCAGCAGTTACAGGGGCAGAGCTAACTATGGCTACACCTTC.

The V and J genes are TRBV30 and TRBJ2-7; no firm D call. The germline V gene encodes CDR1 GTSNPN and CDR2 SVGIG (reference sequence). The V end lost 0 bases, the J end lost 7 bases, and 10 bases lay between the germline ends. CDR3 length equals 12 residues. CDR3: CAWSVKRGEQYF. The DNA of the CDR3 is TGTGCCTGGAGTGTGAAGCGTGGGGAGCAGTACTTC.

This chain uses TRBV25-1 with TRBJ1-4, with 9 bases lining up with TRBD1. Germline assignment: CDR1 MGHDK and CDR2 SYGVNS. The CDR3 is made up of 15 amino acids. V was pared by 3 bases and J by 8 bases, with 7 bases of the junction left unmatched. In DNA, the CDR3 is TGTGCCAGCAGTGACTCCGGGACAGGGCGAGAAAAACTGTTTTTT. Its protein is CASSDSGTGREKLFF.

This clonotype occurred a few times. The rearrangement uses TRBV12-3 or TRBV12-4 and TRBJ2-1, with 7 nucleotides matching TRBD1. V shed 0 bases and J 6 bases; nucleotides not matched to a gene: 8. This CDR3 comprises 16 residues. The DNA of the CDR3 is TGTGCCAGCAGTTTAGCAGGGGGCGCTGGATTCAATGAGCAGTTCTTC. Its protein product is CASSLAGGAGFNEQFF.

In this sample, this clonotype turned up a few times. This rearrangement joins TRBV6-5 to TRBJ2-5; TRBD2 is a possible D gene (6 bases). The CDR3 covers 14 residues. Germline V gene sequence: CDR1 MNHEY, CDR2 SVGAGI. The V end was cut by 2 bases, the J end by 5 bases, with 12 bases between. CDR3: CASSYGGIRETQYF. The CDR3 nucleotides are TGTGCCAGCAGTTACGGAGGGATCCGTGAGACCCAGTACTTC.

This clonotype was recorded at least ten times. CDR3 protein: CASSVRGGEQFF. The CDR3 DNA follows: TGTGCCAGCAGTGTAAGGGGTGGTGAGCAGTTCTTC. The chain recombines TRBV12-3 or TRBV12-4 with TRBJ2-1, with D maybe TRBD1 (5 bases). The ends were cut back, 5 bases at V and 9 bases at J, with 11 bases in the middle. The CDR3 totals 12 residues.

The sample holds many counts of this clonotype. This rearrangement joins TRBV4-3 to TRBJ2-3; D is perhaps TRBD1 or TRBD2 (6 bases each). Trimming stripped 0 bases from V and 11 bases from J, with 15 bases between. This CDR3 contains 14 residues. Germline values: CDR1 LGHNA, CDR2 YSLEER. CDR3 protein: CASSQDGGQGRQYF. The CDR3 DNA sequence: TGCGCCAGCAGCCAAGATGGAGGGCAGGGGAGGCAGTATTTT.

This chain connects TRBV20-1 to TRBJ2-2; no clear D. CDR3 length equals 14 residues. With 3 bases removed from V and 0 bases from J, the gap between germline ends came to 8 bases. Germline V CDR1 and CDR2: DFQATT, SNEGSKA (reference sequence). DNA of the CDR3: TGCAGTGCTAGGAACAGCGCGAACACCGGGGAGCTGTTTTTT. As protein: CSARNSANTGELFF.

This clonotype turned up a few times. V is TRBV29-1 and J is TRBJ1-1; 7 bases agree with TRBD1. The length of the CDR3 is 14 residues. Germline V gives CDR1 SQVTM, CDR2 ANQGSEA. The junction had 12 bases not matched to a gene; V was cut back by 6 bases and J by 5 bases. The CDR3 sequence is CSVNRGPGVTEAFF. The CDR3 DNA reads as TGCAGCGTCAACAGGGGCCCGGGGGTGACTGAAGCTTTCTTT.

The V and J genes are TRBV6-5 and TRBJ2-3; a weak D match, TRBD2 (6 bases). CDR3 length: 15 amino acids. Trimming cost V 8 bases and J 3 bases, with 18 bases left between them. CDR1 and CDR2 (germline): MNHEY, SVGAGI. CDR3 sequence: CASQEKGGWTDTQYF. The CDR3 coding sequence is TGTGCCAGCCAGGAGAAGGGAGGTTGGACAGATACGCAGTATTTT.

V gene TRBV3-1 combines with J gene TRBJ2-5, with unresolved D. The CDR3 runs 13 residues. Germline lookup yields CDR1 LGHDT and CDR2 YNNKEL (reference sequence). The ends were cut back, 4 bases at V and 5 bases at J, with 11 bases in the middle. CDR3 residues: CASSPSAGETQYF. CDR3 in DNA: TGTGCCAGCAGCCCCTCGGCCGGGGAGACCCAGTACTTC.

This clonotype has only a few counts. The V and J genes are TRBV6-5 and TRBJ2-1; D may be TRBD2 (7 bases). The CDR3 extends over 16 amino acids. Per the germline V gene, CDR1 is MNHEY and CDR2 is SVGAGI. The V end lost 0 bases, the J end lost 3 bases, and 12 bases lay between the germline ends. The CDR3 sequence is CASSYSGGTLYNEQFF. The CDR3 DNA is TGTGCCAGCAGTTACTCCGGGGGGACACTCTACAATGAGCAGTTCTTC.

The chain employs TRBV9 and TRBJ1-2; no clear D. Germline V gives CDR1 SGDLS, CDR2 YYNGEE. The CDR3 totals 14 residues. V gave up 3 bases and J gave up 3 bases, with 12 bases separating them. CDR3 region: CASSDDAEHYGYTF. The CDR3, as DNA: TGTGCCAGCAGCGATGACGCGGAACACTATGGCTACACCTTC.

This chain joins TRBV29-1 and TRBJ1-2; possibly TRBD1 for D (5 bases). This CDR3 region has 15 residues. CDR1 is SQVTM and CDR2 is ANQGSEA in the germline V gene. The V end was cut by 4 bases, the J end by 2 bases, with 17 bases between. The CDR3 loop reads CSVALAGGENYGYTF. The CDR3, as DNA: TGCAGCGTTGCACTCGCCGGGGGGGAAAACTATGGCTACACCTTC.